This T cell receptor (beta chain) was captured by sequencing in a study of post-analysis software for immune sequencing data. About the study: The cohort encompassed relapsing-remitting, secondary progressive and progressive-relapsing multiple sclerosis disease courses. Study results and limitations: The normalized Chao1 diversity of multiple sclerosis patients was significantly lower than that of controls. Patients carried roughly 5 TRBV segments more frequently than controls did, and TRBV5-6, TRBV5-1 and TRBV20-1 were among them. When the samples were clustered directly with F measure, those that had been prepared in the same batch showed strong co-clustering.

V lost 6 bases to trimming and J lost 2 bases, with 14 bases between them. The CDR3 has 15 residues. The germline CDR1 and CDR2 sequences are MNHNS and SASEGT. This clonotype was seen more than once but under ten times. What it binds is unknown. TCR beta libraries were prepared from cDNA with unique molecular identifiers. TCRdb processed the PCR reads anew with MiXCR; each CDR3 protein has one entry. The sample carries about 540,000 distinct CDR3 sequences, roughly 34% recorded once. J is TRBJ1-5 and V is TRBV6-1; no reliable D call. Sequencing was carried out using blood. The receptor comes from a girl aged 2-17 years with multiple sclerosis. The CDR3 loop reads CASSLDPQRNQPQHF. CDR3 nucleotide sequence: TGTGCCAGCAGCTTGGACCCACAACGCAATCAGCCCCAGCATTTT.